This TCR beta chain was sequenced in a study of T cells in localized non-small cell lung cancer. General study findings and limits: Uninvolved adjacent lung, not tumor, had the highest T cell clonality. When the top 100 tumor clones were examined, a median approximately 54 of them also appeared in the adjacent lung, which was paired and uninvolved.

The CDR3 runs 15 residues. Germline CDR1 KGHSH, CDR2 LQKENI. With 3 bases removed from V and 7 bases from J, the gap between germline ends came to 19 bases. For this clone: The antigen is undetermined.

This table comes from immunoSEQ multiplex PCR, and its TCRdb copy is limited to in-frame clones, with some not included. The sample comprises 950 to 1,200 clones, under 25% of which are singletons, and about a sixth rests with the top ten. V and J are TRBV18 and TRBJ2-7; D assignment may be TRBD1 or TRBD2 (6 bases each). This clonotype was sampled from a female donor older than 55 with stage III lung adenocarcinoma. Sequencing was performed on normal lung tissue next to the tumor, taken before any cancer treatment. CDR3 sequence reads: CASSPGGQGSREQYF. For the CDR3, the DNA is TGTGCCAGCTCACCTGGGGGGCAGGGTTCGAGAGAGCAGTACTTC.